These 2 T cell receptor beta chains were sequenced from one sample in a study of blood T cells in healthy people across ages. A second PCR of roughly 6 to 12 cycles used a sample-barcoded 5' primer and a J-beta primer mix. TCRdb passed the 5' RACE reads through MiXCR, listing each CDR3 protein once. The sample has approximately 1,000,000 distinct CDR3 sequences, roughly two fifths seen once. Sequenced input: blood. The receptors here all came from a man younger than 30 in good health.

The count of this clonotype is one. J is TRBJ2-1 and V is TRBV4-1; 8 positions agree with TRBD2. The J call may be mistaken, given a closer DNA end match to TRBJ2-7. CDR3 size: 15 residues. Germline V gene lookup returns CDR1 MGHRA and CDR2 YSYEKL. The CDR3 DNA sequence: TGCGCCAGCAGCCAAGAGTATCGGGGGGGCGATGAGCAGTACTTC. Translating it yields CASSQEYRGGDEQYF.

This clonotype showed up just a few times. The DNA is omitted, as the CDR3 cannot be located on it reliably, and the CDR3 follows TCRdb's listing. V gene TRBV12-5 combines with J gene TRBJ2-1; TRBD1 is the table's D call, not checked against the DNA. Germline CDR1 and CDR2: LGHNT and FRNRAP. A total of 15 residues make up the CDR3, ends included. The CDR3 sequence: CASGFLAGGRNEQFF.